A selection of T cell receptor beta chains follows, all from one sample in a study of blood T cells in healthy people across ages. One entry per CDR3 protein results from TCRdb running MiXCR on the 5' RACE reads. The sample records about 1,600,000 distinct CDR3 sequences, around 39% being singletons. The source material was blood. These receptors originate from a woman in her late teens or twenties in good health. Each CDR3 is given with its conserved first and last residue. A D gene is named only where the DNA matches it firmly. Expanded clones get a size class; other rows say once, few or many, or leave the size out.

j_call d_call v_call clone_size cdr3_nt cdr3_aa
TRBJ2-7 - TRBV10-3 - TGTGCCATCAGTGGGACCGGGGTAAGGGTATGGGAGCAGTACTTC CAISGTGVRVWEQYF
TRBJ2-3 TRBD2 TRBV5-1 - TGCGCCAGCAGAATGAGCGGGGGGGCCACAGATACGCAGTATTTT CASRMSGGATDTQYF
TRBJ2-1 TRBD2 TRBV3-1 - TGTGCCAGCAGCGCGGGACTAGCGGAGTACAATGAGCAGTTCTTC CASSAGLAEYNEQFF
TRBJ1-6 - TRBV2 - TGTGCCAGCAGTGGTCGCGTTAATTCACCCCTCCACTTT CASSGRVNSPLHF
TRBJ2-4 - TRBV4-1 - TGCGCCAGCAGCCAATCGTCGGAGGGGGCCAAAAACATTCAGTACTTC CASSQSSEGAKNIQYF
TRBJ2-1 - TRBV5-1 few TGCGCCAGCAGCCTGACCGCTGGGTTTGTTAGCGATAGGTTCTTC CASSLTAGFVSDRFF
TRBJ1-2 TRBD1 TRBV9 few TGTGCCAGCAGCTCCCGGGACAGGGAGGGAAACTATGGCTACACCTTC CASSSRDREGNYGYTF
TRBJ1-4 TRBD1 TRBV12-3/TRBV12-4 few TGTGCCAGCACCTTCACAGGGGCTAATGAAAAACTGTTTTTT CASTFTGANEKLFF
TRBJ2-7 TRBD1 TRBV6-5 - TGTGCCAGCAGACCAGGGACAGGAGCCTACGAGCAGTACTTC CASRPGTGAYEQYF
TRBJ2-3 - TRBV10-3 many TGTGCCATCACCAGACAGACCCTCGGCACAGATACGCAGTATTTT CAITRQTLGTDTQYF
TRBJ2-7 - TRBV4-1 many TGCGCCAGCAGCCATAGCGGAGCGATCTACGAGCAGTACTTC CASSHSGAIYEQYF
TRBJ1-1 - TRBV6-5 - TGTGCCAGCGTACAGGGGAACACTGAAGCTTTCTTT CASVQGNTEAFF
TRBJ1-4 - TRBV20-1 - TGCAGTGCAGCCCCCTCTATAAATGAAAAACTGTTTTTT CSAAPSINEKLFF
TRBJ2-3 - TRBV3-1 - TGTGCCAGCAGCCGGGGTCAAGCAGATACGCAGTATTTT CASSRGQADTQYF
TRBJ1-2 - TRBV20-1 few TGCAGTGCTAGAGATCATTTGTCAGGGGCCTCCCTAATGTATGGCTACACCTTC CSARDHLSGASLMYGYTF
TRBJ2-5 - TRBV14 - TGTGCCAGCAGCCAAGCGATGAGCCAGTACTTC CASSQAMSQYF
TRBJ2-3 - TRBV12-5 few TGTGCTAGTGGTTTGGGCGTATTCGGAGATACGCAGTATTTT CASGLGVFGDTQYF
TRBJ2-5 - TRBV14 few TGTGCCAGCAGACACGGCGGGACAGTTAGAAATCTGTACCAAGAGACCCAGTACTTC CASRHGGTVRNLYQETQYF
TRBJ2-1 - TRBV6-6 - TGTGCCAGCAGTTACTCGAACGTGGGGGCCGGTGAGCAGTTCTTC CASSYSNVGAGEQFF
TRBJ1-1 - TRBV6-5 - TGTGCCAGTAGCCCCAGGACAAAATTTGAGAACACTGAAGCTTTCTTT CASSPRTKFENTEAFF
TRBJ1-2 TRBD1 TRBV12-3/TRBV12-4 - TGTGCCAGCAGTTATGACAGGGTCCCCTCCTACACCTTC CASSYDRVPSYTF
TRBJ1-6 TRBD1 TRBV20-1 - TGCAGTGCTCGGACAGGGGGTTCACCCCTCCACTTT CSARTGGSPLHF
TRBJ2-1 TRBD2 TRBV7-8 - TGTGCCAGCACCGGGGGGGGCCACAATGAGCAGTTCTTC CASTGGGHNEQFF
TRBJ1-5 - TRBV5-6 - TGTGCCAGCAGCTTGTCAAGTACCGGCAATCAGCCCCAGCATTTT CASSLSSTGNQPQHF
TRBJ2-7 TRBD1 TRBV6-2/TRBV6-3 - TGTGCCAGCAGTTACTCGCTCACAGGGGTCGAGCAGTACTTC CASSYSLTGVEQYF
TRBJ1-1 - TRBV7-2 - TGTGCCAGCAGTCCACCCCCAGACGGCCGCGAAGCTTTCTTT CASSPPPDGREAFF
TRBJ2-5 - TRBV5-6 few TGTGCCAGCAGCTTAAAACTGGGACACAAGTACCAAGAGACCCAGTACTTC CASSLKLGHKYQETQYF
TRBJ1-5 - TRBV11-2 once TGTGCCAGCAGCTTAGCGGGACGAGATATGGCCCAGCATTTT CASSLAGRDMAQHF
TRBJ1-2 - TRBV3-1 - TGTGCCAGCAGCCAAGTCTCGACCTATGGCTACACCTTC CASSQVSTYGYTF
TRBJ1-5 TRBD1 TRBV6-6 - TGTGCCAGCGGGGACAGGGCCCCCCTTTATAGCAATCAGCCCCAGCATTTT CASGDRAPLYSNQPQHF
TRBJ1-2 TRBD1 TRBV20-1 - TGCAGTGCTAGAGCCGCCCCGGGACAGGGGCGGGATGGCTACACCTTC CSARAAPGQGRDGYTF
TRBJ2-2 TRBD2 TRBV29-1 - TGCAGCGTTATGTCTAGCGGGAAGGGTGACGCCGGGGAGCTGTTTTTT CSVMSSGKGDAGELFF
TRBJ2-1 - TRBV12-3/TRBV12-4 - TGTGCCAGTACGACAGGAGGCCCAAGCGGGACCCAGTTCTTC CASTTGGPSGTQFF
TRBJ1-1 - TRBV3-1 - TGTGCCAGCAGCCCCTCTTCATTCTCGTCTGAAGCTTTCTTT CASSPSSFSSEAFF
TRBJ2-3 TRBD2 TRBV6-6 few TGTGCCAGCAGTCCTCTAGCGGGAGAAGGAGATACGCAGTATTTT CASSPLAGEGDTQYF
TRBJ2-3 - TRBV6-6 few TGTGCCAGCAGATTCGGGGTCGTTGGAGATACGCAGTATTTT CASRFGVVGDTQYF
TRBJ2-1 - TRBV6-1 - TGTGCCAGCAGTAAGCTAAACAATGAGCAGTTCTTC CASSKLNNEQFF
TRBJ2-4 - TRBV29-1 - TGCAGCGTCCGAAAGGGGGGGCCTGAGCAGTACTTC CSVRKGGPEQYF
TRBJ2-1 TRBD2 TRBV24-1 - TGTGCCACCGCTTCGCCTAGCGGGAGCGATGAGCAGTTCTTC CATASPSGSDEQFF
TRBJ1-1 TRBD1 TRBV6-1 once TGTGCCAGCGGTTTGGGGACAGGGAAAAACACTGAAGCTTTCTTT CASGLGTGKNTEAFF
TRBJ1-2 TRBD1 TRBV12-3/TRBV12-4 - TGTGCCAGCAGCACCTTAGCGACAGGGGGCGCATCATACTATGGCTACACCTTC CASSTLATGGASYYGYTF
TRBJ2-1 TRBD2 TRBV6-6 few TGTGCCAGCAGACCACCATGGGGTAGCGGGAGTCAGGGGGAGCAGTTCTTC CASRPPWGSGSQGEQFF
TRBJ2-7 TRBD2 TRBV11-2 once TGTGCCAGCAGCGCGAGCGGGGGTAGTTTCGGTGAGCAGTACTTC CASSASGGSFGEQYF
TRBJ2-7 - TRBV11-2 - TGTGCCAGCAGCTTAAACTTCGGACTCGAATACTACGAGCAGTACTTC CASSLNFGLEYYEQYF
TRBJ2-1 - TRBV20-1 - TGCAGTGCTCATAAGGAGTACAATGAGCAGTTCTTC CSAHKEYNEQFF
TRBJ2-7 - TRBV29-1 many TGCAGCGTTGAGGACGCCAGGGAATACGAGCAGTACTTC CSVEDAREYEQYF
TRBJ1-1 - TRBV11-2 - TGTGCCAGCCGATTCAAGCGTTTTGAGACAAGGGGGAACACTGAAGCTTTCTTT CASRFKRFETRGNTEAFF
TRBJ2-3 TRBD2 TRBV9 once TGTGCCAGCAGCGTAGGTCTAGCGGGGGCTACTAGCACAGATACGCAGTATTTT CASSVGLAGATSTDTQYF
TRBJ2-3 - TRBV4-1 few TGCGCCAGCAGCCAAGAAAGACGGCCCTCAAGCACAGATACGCAGTATTTT CASSQERRPSSTDTQYF
TRBJ1-1 - TRBV14 - TGTGCCAGCAGCCATCTCCCGACGACCGAAGCTTTCTTT CASSHLPTTEAFF
TRBJ2-5 - TRBV11-2 few TGTGCCAGCAGCTTAAACACGTACCAAGAGACCCAGTACTTC CASSLNTYQETQYF
TRBJ2-3 - TRBV7-2 - TGTGCCAGCAGCTTCTTGAATACGCAGTATTTT CASSFLNTQYF
TRBJ2-5 - TRBV12-3/TRBV12-4 - TGTGCTAGCGCCGGGACTGCCGTCGACGCGCAGTACTTC CASAGTAVDAQYF
TRBJ2-2 - TRBV2 - TGTGCCAGCACCCCCGGACTGCAAAACACCGGGGAGCTGTTTTTT CASTPGLQNTGELFF
TRBJ1-2 - TRBV28 - TGTGCCAGCAGCCCAGGGTTTCGTGGCTACACCTTC CASSPGFRGYTF
TRBJ1-1 - TRBV6-6 - TGTGCCAGCAGTACGGCAGGGAGCACTGAAGCTTTCTTT CASSTAGSTEAFF
TRBJ1-1 - TRBV20-1 once TGCAGTGCTGACGAAGCGACAGGCATGAACACTGAAGCTTTCTTT CSADEATGMNTEAFF
TRBJ2-7 - TRBV5-6 - TGTGCCAGCAGCCCTTTCTTGACGGCAAGACAGTACTTC CASSPFLTARQYF
TRBJ1-2 - TRBV20-1 - TGCAGTGCTACCGGGGTAGGGGCTCTACTTTATGGCTACACCTTC CSATGVGALLYGYTF